The TCR beta chain described here comes from a study of blood T cells in healthy people across ages. Turning to this clonotype: What it binds is not known.

A second PCR of about 6 to 11 cycles used a sample-barcoded 5' primer and a J-beta primer mix. Paired-end reads containing CDR3 totaled no fewer than 2.5 million for each sample. TCRdb re-analysed the 5' RACE reads in MiXCR, keeping a single row per CDR3 protein. The profile shows 1.5 million to 1.8 million distinct CDR3 sequences, under 55% of them singletons. Germline V gene data show CDR1 as DFQATT and CDR2 as SNEGSKA (reference sequence). The CDR3 consists of 12 residues. The individuals who served as donors were healthy Caucasians living in Russia, aged roughly 6 to 95. Study-level findings and limits: In long-lived donors, naive CD4+ cell counts and diversity exceeded those of aged donors. TCR beta diversity tracked closely with naive T cell percentage.

V gene TRBV20-1 combines with J gene TRBJ2-7; maybe TRBD1 (5 bases). Matching the DNA end better, TRBJ2-5 makes the J call doubtful. The clonotype comes from a woman under 30 in good health. The sample comprised blood. The CDR3 nucleotides read TGCAGTGCATTCGACAGACAAGAGACCCAGTACTTC. This gives the protein CSAFDRQETQYF.